The 5 T cell receptor beta chains given below trace back to one sample, sequenced in a study of identical twins. TCRdb processed the 5' RACE reads anew with MiXCR; each CDR3 protein has one entry. The sample holds under 1 million distinct CDR3 sequences, over 9% seen once. In addition, the sample was reused for a study of yellow fever vaccine responses in identical twins.

The sequenced sample consisted of PBMCs. Every receptor here comes from a young woman in good health.

The chain uses TRBV28 and TRBJ2-2; 7 positions match TRBD1. V shed 6 bases and J 6 bases; nucleotides not matched to a gene: 7. The CDR3 has 14 amino acids. CDR1 is MDHEN, CDR2 SYDVKM, per germline. The CDR3 coding sequence is TGTGCCAGCAGGCCGACAGGGAGCGCCGGGGAGCTGTTTTTT. Translation gives CASRPTGSAGELFF.

There are a few counts of this clonotype. The chain links TRBV3-1 to TRBJ2-4, with 7 bases matching TRBD2. The CDR3 runs to 14 residues. Germline V lookup: CDR1 LGHDT, CDR2 YNNKEL (reference sequence). V lost 0 bases, J lost 7 bases, and 3 bases stayed unmatched. The CDR3 DNA sequence: TGTGCCAGCAGCCAAGACGGGGGGAGCAACATTCAGTACTTC. This gives the protein CASSQDGGSNIQYF.

This clonotype was observed many times. This chain links TRBV5-1 with TRBJ2-4; D gene uncertain. CDR3 length equals 16 residues. Trimming stripped 2 bases from V and 0 bases from J, with 12 bases between. CDR1 is SGHRS and CDR2 is YFSETQ in the germline V gene. The CDR3 coding sequence is TGCGCCAGCAGCTTAGACAAGTTTGGAGCCAAAAACATTCAGTACTTC. This translates into CASSLDKFGAKNIQYF.

Only a few counts were recorded for this clonotype. This sequence joins TRBV18 and TRBJ2-5, with 7 bases fitting TRBD2. The CDR3 spans 15 residues. V trimming: 3 bases; J trimming: 1 base; junction bases outside the gene matches: 5. From germline, CDR1 is KGHSH and CDR2 LQKENI. CDR3 coding DNA: TGTGCCAGCTCACCGGGACTAAGGGCCCAAGAGACCCAGTACTTC. Amino acids: CASSPGLRAQETQYF.

This clonotype was found a few times. The chain couples TRBV15 to TRBJ2-2; D tentatively reads TRBD1 or TRBD2 (5 bases each). Trimming took off 0 bases at V and 1 base at J, with 9 bases between the two ends. Germline CDR1 LNHNV, CDR2 YYDKDF (reference sequence). This CDR3 region has 16 residues. CDR3 in DNA: TGTGCCACCAGCAGAGAGACAGCGGTGAACACCGGGGAGCTGTTTTTT. Its protein is CATSRETAVNTGELFF.